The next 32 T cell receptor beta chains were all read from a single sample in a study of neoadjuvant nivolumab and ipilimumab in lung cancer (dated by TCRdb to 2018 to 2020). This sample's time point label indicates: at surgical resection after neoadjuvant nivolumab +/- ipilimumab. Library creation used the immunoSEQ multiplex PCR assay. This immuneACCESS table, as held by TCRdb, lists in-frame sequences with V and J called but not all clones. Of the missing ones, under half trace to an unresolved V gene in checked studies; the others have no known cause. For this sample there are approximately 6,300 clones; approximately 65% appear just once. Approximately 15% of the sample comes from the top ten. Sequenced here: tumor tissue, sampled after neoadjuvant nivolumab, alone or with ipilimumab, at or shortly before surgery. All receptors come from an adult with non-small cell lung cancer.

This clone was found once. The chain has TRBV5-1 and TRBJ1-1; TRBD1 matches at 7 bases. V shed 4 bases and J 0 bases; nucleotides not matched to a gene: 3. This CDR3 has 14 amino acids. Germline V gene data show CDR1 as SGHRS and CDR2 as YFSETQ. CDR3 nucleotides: TGCGCCAGCAGCCGGGACAGCTTGAACACTGAAGCTTTCTTT. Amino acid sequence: CASSRDSLNTEAFF.

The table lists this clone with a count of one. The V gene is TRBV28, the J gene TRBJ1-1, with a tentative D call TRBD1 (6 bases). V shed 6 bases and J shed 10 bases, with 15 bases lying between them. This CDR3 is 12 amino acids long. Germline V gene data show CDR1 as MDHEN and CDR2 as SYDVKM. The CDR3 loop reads CASSIRGSGAFF. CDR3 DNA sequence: TGTGCCAGCAGCATCAGGGGTTCTGGAGCTTTCTTT.

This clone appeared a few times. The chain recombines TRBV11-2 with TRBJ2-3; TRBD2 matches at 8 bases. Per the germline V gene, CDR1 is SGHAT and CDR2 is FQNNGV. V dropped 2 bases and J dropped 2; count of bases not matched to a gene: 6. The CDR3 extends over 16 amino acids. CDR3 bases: TGTGCCAGCAGCTTAAGGGCTAGCGGGTACACAGATACGCAGTATTTT. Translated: CASSLRASGYTDTQYF.

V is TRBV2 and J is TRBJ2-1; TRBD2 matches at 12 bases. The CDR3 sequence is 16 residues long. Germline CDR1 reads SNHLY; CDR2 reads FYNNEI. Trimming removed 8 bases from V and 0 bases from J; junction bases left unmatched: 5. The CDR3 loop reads CASWTSGKTSYNEQFF. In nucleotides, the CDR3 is TGTGCCAGCTGGACTAGCGGGAAAACCTCCTACAATGAGCAGTTCTTC.

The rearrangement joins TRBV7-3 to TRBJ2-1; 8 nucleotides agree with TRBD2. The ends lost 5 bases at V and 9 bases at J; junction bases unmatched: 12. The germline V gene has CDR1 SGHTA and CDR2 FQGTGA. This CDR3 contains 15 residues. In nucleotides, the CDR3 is TGTGCCAGCAGCCCACCGGGACTAGAGGTCGGTGAGCAGTTCTTC. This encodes CASSPPGLEVGEQFF.

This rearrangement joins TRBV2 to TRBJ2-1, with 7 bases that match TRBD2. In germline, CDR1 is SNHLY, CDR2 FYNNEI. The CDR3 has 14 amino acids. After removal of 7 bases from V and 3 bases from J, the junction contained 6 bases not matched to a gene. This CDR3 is CASIRDYYYNEQFF. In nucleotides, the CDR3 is TGTGCCAGCATTAGGGACTACTACTACAATGAGCAGTTCTTC.

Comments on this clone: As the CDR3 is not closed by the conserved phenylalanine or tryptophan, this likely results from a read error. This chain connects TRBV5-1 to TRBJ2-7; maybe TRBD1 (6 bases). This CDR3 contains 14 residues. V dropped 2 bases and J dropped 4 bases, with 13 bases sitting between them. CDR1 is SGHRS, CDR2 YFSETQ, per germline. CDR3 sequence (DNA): TGCGCCAGCAGCTTAACTACTACAGGGTACGAGCAGTACCTC. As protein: CASSLTTTGYEQYL.

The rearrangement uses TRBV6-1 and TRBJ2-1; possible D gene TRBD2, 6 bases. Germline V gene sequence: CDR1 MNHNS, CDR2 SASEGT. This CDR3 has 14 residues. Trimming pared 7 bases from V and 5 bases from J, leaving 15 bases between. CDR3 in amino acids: CASIWRERDNEQFF. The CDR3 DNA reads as TGTGCCAGCATATGGAGGGAGAGGGACAATGAGCAGTTCTTC.

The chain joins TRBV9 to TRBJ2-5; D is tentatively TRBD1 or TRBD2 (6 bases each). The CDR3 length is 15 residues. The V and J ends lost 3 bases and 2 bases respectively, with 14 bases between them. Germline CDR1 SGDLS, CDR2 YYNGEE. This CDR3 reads CASSAGAANQETQYF. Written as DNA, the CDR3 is TGTGCCAGCAGCGCGGGGGCGGCTAATCAAGAGACCCAGTACTTC.

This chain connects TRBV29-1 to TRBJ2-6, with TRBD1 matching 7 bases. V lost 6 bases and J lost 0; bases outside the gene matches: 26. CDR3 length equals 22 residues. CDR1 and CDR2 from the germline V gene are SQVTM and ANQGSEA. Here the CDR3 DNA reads TGCAGCGTGCCAGCTACAGGGGTTTTAGGTTTAACGGCCGCCTCTGGGGCCAACGTCCTGACTTTC. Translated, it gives CSVPATGVLGLTAASGANVLTF.

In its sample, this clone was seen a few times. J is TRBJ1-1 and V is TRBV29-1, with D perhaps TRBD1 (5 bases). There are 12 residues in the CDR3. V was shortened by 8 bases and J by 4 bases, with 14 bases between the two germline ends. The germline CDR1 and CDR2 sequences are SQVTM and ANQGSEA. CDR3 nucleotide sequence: TGCAGCTATTTATCAGGGAGCACTGAAGCTTTCTTT. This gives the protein CSYLSGSTEAFF.

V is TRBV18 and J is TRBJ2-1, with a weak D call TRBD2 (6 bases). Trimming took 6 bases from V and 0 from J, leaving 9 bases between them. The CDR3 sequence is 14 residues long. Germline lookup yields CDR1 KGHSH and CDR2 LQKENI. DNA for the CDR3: TGTGCCAGCTCGACCGGGAGCTCCTACAATGAGCAGTTCTTC. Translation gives CASSTGSSYNEQFF.

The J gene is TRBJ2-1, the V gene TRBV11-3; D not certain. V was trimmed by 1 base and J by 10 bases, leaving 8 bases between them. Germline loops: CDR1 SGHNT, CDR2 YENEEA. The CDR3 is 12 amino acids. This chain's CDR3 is CASSLAVSEQFF. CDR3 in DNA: TGTGCCAGCAGCTTAGCGGTGTCGGAGCAGTTCTTC.

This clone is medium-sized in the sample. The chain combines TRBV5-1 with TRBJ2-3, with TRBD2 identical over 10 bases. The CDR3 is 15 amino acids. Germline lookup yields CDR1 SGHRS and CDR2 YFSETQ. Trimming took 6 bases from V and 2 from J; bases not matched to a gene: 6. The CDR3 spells CASTGTSAFTDTQYF. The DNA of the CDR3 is TGCGCCAGCACCGGGACTAGCGCCTTCACAGATACGCAGTATTTT.

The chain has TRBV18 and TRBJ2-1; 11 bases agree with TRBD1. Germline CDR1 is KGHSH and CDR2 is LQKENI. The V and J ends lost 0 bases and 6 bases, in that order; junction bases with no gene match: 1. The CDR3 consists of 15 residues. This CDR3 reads CASSPPGQGVNEQFF. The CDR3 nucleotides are TGTGCCAGCTCACCACCGGGACAGGGGGTCAATGAGCAGTTCTTC.

In DNA form, the CDR3 reads TGTGCCAGCAGTTCTGACCCGGGGACTAGCGGGACGGTGAAAAACGAGCAGTACTTC. The encoded protein is CASSSDPGTSGTVKNEQYF. The chain employs TRBV13 and TRBJ2-7; 13 nucleotides align to TRBD2. Germline-derived CDR1 and CDR2 are PRHDT and FYEKMQ (reference sequence). The CDR3 totals 19 residues. J gave up 5 bases and V 6 bases, and 19 bases lay outside the gene matches.

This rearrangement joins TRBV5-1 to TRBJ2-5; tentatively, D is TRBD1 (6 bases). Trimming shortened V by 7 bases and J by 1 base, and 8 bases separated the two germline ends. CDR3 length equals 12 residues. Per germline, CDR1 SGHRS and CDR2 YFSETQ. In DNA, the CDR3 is TGCGCCAGCGGACAGATCCAAGAGACCCAGTACTTC. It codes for CASGQIQETQYF.

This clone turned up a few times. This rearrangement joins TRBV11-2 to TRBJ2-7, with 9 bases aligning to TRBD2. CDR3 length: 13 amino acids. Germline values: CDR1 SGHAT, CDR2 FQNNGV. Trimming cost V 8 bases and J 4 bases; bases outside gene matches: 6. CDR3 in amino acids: CASGGLATYEQYF. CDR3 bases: TGTGCCAGCGGGGGACTAGCTACTTACGAGCAGTACTTC.

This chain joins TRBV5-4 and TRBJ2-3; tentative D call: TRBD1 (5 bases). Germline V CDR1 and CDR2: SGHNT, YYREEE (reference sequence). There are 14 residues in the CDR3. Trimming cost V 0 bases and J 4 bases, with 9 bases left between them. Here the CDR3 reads CASSLEQGPDTQYF. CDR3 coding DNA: TGTGCCAGCAGCTTGGAGCAGGGCCCAGATACGCAGTATTTT. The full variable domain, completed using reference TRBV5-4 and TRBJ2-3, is ETGVTQSPTHLIKTRGQQVTLRCSSQSGHNTVSWYQQALGQGPQFIFQYYREEENGRGNFPPRFSGLQFPNYSSELNVNALELDDSALYLCASSLEQGPDTQYFGPGTRLTVL.

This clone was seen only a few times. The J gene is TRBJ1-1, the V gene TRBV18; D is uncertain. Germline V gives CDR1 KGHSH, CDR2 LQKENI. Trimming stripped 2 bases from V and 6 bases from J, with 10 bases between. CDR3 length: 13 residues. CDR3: CASSPGSTAEAFF. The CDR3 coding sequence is TGTGCCAGCTCACCAGGGAGTACGGCTGAAGCTTTCTTT.

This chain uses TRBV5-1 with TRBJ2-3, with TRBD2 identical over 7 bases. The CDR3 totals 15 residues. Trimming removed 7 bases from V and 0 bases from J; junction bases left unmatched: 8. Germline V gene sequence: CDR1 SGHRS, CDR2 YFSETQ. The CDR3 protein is CASHRGDPSTDTQYF. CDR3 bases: TGCGCCAGCCATCGGGGGGACCCCAGCACAGATACGCAGTATTTT.

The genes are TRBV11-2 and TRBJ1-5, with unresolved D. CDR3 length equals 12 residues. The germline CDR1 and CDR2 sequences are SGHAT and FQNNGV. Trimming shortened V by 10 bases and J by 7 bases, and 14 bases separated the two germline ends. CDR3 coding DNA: TGTGCCAACCGCCAAGGGCCCCAGCCCCAGCATTTT. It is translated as CANRQGPQPQHF.

CDR3 in amino acids: CASSQDFAEETQYF. The CDR3 DNA follows: TGTGCCAGCAGTCAGGACTTCGCGGAAGAGACCCAGTACTTC. This sequence joins TRBV2 and TRBJ2-5, with D possibly TRBD2 on 5 matching bases. This CDR3 is 14 amino acids long. V lost 5 bases to trimming and J lost 3 bases, with 13 bases between them. CDR1 and CDR2 (germline): SNHLY, FYNNEI.

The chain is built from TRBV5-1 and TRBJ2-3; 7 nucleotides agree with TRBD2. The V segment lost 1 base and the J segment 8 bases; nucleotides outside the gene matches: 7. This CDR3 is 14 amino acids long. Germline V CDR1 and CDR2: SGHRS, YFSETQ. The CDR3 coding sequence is TGCGCCAGCAGCTTGTTCGGACTAGTTGGTACGCAGTATTTT. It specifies CASSLFGLVGTQYF.

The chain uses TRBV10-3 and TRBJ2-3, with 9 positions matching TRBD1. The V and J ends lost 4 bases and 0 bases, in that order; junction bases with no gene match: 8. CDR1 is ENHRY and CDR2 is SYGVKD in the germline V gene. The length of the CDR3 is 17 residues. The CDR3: CAISGTGGSTSTDTQYF. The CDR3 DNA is TGTGCCATCAGTGGAACAGGGGGCTCGACTAGCACAGATACGCAGTATTTT.

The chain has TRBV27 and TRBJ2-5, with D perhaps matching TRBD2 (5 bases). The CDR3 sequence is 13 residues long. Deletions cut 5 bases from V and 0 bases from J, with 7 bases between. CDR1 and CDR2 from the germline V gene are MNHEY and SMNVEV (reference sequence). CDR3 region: CASSLGNQETQYF. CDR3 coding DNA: TGTGCCAGCAGTCTCGGGAACCAAGAGACCCAGTACTTC.

CDR3 coding DNA: TGTGCCAGCAGTTTATCGCAACGGGGGATCGGAAACACCATATATTTT. It is translated as CASSLSQRGIGNTIYF. J is TRBJ1-3 and V is TRBV27, with D possibly TRBD1 on 5 matching bases. The V end lost 0 bases, the J end lost 4 bases, and 13 bases lay between the germline ends. This CDR3 spans 16 amino acids. CDR1 is MNHEY, CDR2 SMNVEV, per germline (reference sequence).

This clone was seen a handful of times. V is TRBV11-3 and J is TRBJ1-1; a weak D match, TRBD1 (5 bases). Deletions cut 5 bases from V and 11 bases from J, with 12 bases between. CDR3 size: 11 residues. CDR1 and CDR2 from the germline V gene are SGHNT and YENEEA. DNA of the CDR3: TGTGCCAGCAGCCCGGGGGTGGGGGCTTTCTTT. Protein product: CASSPGVGAFF.

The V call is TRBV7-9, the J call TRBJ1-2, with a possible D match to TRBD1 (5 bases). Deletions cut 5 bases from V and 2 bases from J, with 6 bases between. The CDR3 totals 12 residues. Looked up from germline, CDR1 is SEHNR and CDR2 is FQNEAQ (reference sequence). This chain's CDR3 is CASSRDNYGYTF. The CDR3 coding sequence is TGTGCCAGCAGCCGGGACAACTATGGCTACACCTTC.

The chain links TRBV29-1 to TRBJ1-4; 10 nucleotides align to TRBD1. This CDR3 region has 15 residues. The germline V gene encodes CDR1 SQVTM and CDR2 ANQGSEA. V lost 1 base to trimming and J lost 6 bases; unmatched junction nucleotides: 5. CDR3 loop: CSVEGGTGVDEKLFF. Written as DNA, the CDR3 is TGCAGCGTTGAAGGCGGGACAGGGGTTGATGAAAAACTGTTTTTT.

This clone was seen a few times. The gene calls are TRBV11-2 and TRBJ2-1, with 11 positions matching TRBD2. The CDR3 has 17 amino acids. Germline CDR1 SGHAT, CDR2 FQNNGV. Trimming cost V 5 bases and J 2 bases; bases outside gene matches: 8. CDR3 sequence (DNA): TGTGCCAGCAGCCGCGGGGCTAGCGGGAGGACCTACAATGAGCAGTTCTTC. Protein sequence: CASSRGASGRTYNEQFF. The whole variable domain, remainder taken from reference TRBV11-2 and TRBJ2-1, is EAGVAQSPRYKIIEKRQSVAFWCNPISGHATLYWYQQILGQGPKLLIQFQNNGVVDDSQLPKDRFSAERLKGVDSTLKIQPAKLEDSAVYLCASSRGASGRTYNEQFFGPGTRLTVL.

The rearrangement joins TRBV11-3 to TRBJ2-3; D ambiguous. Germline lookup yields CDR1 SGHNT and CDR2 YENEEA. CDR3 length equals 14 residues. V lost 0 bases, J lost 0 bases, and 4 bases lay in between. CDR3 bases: TGTGCCAGCAGCTTAGACAGGAGCACAGATACGCAGTATTTT. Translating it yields CASSLDRSTDTQYF.